Detailed here is one T cell receptor (beta chain). Authors' methods: By means of reference gene primer amplification, nucleated cell counts were estimated. Profiling relied on immunoSEQ multiplex PCR, and the TCRdb table lists in-frame clones only, not all of them. For V, J and clone size, that table is used; D and trimming come from the DNA. In the table there are 210,000 or so clones, around 86% of which are singletons. The data were obtained in a study of blood T cell repertoires in COVID-19. The overall study: The cDNA or gDNA used as material had been derived from T cells, B-cell-depleted T cells, or PBMCs.

Germline V CDR1 and CDR2: LGHDT, YNNKEL (reference sequence). V was pared by 2 bases and J by 6 bases, with 19 bases between. The CDR3 sequence is 16 residues long. The TCR originated in a man aged 50-60 years with acute or convalescent COVID-19. Material for sequencing was peripheral blood. The gene calls are TRBV3-1 (or the pseudogene TRBV3-2) and TRBJ1-2, with a tentative D call TRBD1 (5 bases). CDR3 protein: CASSQNSWIGVDGYTF. CDR3 DNA sequence: TGTGCCAGCAGCCAAAACTCCTGGATAGGGGTAGATGGCTACACCTTC.